This T cell receptor (beta chain) derives from a study of blood T cell repertoires in COVID-19. Produced via immunoSEQ multiplex PCR; TCRdb's table is partial and in-frame only. The sample lists 250,000 to 300,000 clones, 70% to 85% occurring once. The CDR3 has 16 residues. Losses at the gene ends were 4 bases for V and 0 bases for J; bases not matched to a gene: 4. Looked up from germline, CDR1 is SGHTS and CDR2 is YDEGEE. V is TRBV5-8 and J is TRBJ2-6; 7 bases are shared with TRBD1. This receptor was obtained from an elderly woman with acute or convalescent COVID-19. Source material: peripheral blood. This chain's CDR3 is CASSQGQISGANVLTF. In nucleotides, the CDR3 is TGTGCCAGCAGCCAGGGACAGATCTCTGGGGCCAACGTCCTGACTTTC.